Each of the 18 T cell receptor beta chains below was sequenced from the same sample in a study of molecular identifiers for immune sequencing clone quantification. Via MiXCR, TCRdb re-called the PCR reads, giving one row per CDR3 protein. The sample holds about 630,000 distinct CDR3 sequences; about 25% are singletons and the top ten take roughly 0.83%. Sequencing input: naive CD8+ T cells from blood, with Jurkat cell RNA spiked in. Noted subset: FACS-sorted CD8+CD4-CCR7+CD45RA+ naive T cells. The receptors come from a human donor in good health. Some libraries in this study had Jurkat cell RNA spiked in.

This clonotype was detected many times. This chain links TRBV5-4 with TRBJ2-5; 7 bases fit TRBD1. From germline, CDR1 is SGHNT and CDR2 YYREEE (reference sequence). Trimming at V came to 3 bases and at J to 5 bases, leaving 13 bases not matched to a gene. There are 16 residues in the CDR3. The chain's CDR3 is CASSSGTASRGETQYF. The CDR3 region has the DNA TGTGCCAGCAGCTCCGGGACAGCCTCACGAGGGGAGACCCAGTACTTC.

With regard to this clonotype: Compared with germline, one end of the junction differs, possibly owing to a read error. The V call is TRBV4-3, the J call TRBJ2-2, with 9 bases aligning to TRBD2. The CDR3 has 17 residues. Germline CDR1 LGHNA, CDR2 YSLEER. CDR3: CASGHRLAVMNTGELFF. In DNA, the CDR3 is TGCGCCAGCGGCCACCGACTAGCGGTTATGAACACCGGGGAGCTGTTTTTT.

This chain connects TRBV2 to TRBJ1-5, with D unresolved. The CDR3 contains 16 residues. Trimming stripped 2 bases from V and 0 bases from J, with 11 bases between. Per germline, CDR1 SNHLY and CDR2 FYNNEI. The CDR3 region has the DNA TGTGCCAGCAGTGAAAAGGGTCACATTAGCAATCAGCCCCAGCATTTT. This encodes CASSEKGHISNQPQHF.

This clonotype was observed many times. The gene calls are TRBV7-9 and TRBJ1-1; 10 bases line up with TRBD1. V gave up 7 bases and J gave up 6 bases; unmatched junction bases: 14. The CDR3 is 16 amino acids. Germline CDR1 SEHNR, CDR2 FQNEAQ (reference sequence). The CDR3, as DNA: TGTGCCAGCATCAGTGGACAGGGGGTGTCTCGGGCTGAAGCTTTCTTT. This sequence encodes CASISGQGVSRAEAFF. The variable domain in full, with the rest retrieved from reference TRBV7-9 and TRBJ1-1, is DTGVSQNPRHKITKRGQNVTFRCDPISEHNRLYWYRQTLGQGPEFLTYFQNEAQLEKSRLLSDRFSAERPKGSFSTLEIQRTEQGDSAMYLCASISGQGVSRAEAFFGQGTRLTVV.

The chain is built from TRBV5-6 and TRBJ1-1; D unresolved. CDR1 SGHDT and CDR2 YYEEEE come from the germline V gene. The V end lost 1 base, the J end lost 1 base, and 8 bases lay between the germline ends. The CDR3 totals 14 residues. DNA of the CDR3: TGTGCCAGCAGCTTGTTGCCGGAGAACACTGAAGCTTTCTTT. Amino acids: CASSLLPENTEAFF. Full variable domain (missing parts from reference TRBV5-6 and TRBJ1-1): DAGVTQSPTHLIKTRGQQVTLRCSPKSGHDTVSWYQQALGQGPQFIFQYYEEEERQRGNFPDRFSGHQFPNYSSELNVNALLLGDSALYLCASSLLPENTEAFFGQGTRLTVV.

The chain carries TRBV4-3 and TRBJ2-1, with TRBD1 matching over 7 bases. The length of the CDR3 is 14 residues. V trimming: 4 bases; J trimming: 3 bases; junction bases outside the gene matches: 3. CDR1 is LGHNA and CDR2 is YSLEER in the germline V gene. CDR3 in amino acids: CASSPDRVYNEQFF. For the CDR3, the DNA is TGCGCCAGCAGCCCAGACAGGGTCTACAATGAGCAGTTCTTC.

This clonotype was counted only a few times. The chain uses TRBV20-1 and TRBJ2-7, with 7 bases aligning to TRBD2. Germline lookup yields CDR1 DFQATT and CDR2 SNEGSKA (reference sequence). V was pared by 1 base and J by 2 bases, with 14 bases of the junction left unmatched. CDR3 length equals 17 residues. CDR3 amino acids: CSARASDLAVTPYEQYF. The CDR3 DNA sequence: TGCAGTGCTAGAGCCTCCGACCTAGCGGTAACCCCCTACGAGCAGTACTTC.

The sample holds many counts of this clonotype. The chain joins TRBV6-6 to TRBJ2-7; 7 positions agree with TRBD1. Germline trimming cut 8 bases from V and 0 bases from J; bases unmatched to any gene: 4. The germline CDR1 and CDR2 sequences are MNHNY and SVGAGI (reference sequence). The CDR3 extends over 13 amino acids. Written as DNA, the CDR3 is TGTGCCAGCTCCGGGACAGCCTCCTACGAGCAGTACTTC. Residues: CASSGTASYEQYF.

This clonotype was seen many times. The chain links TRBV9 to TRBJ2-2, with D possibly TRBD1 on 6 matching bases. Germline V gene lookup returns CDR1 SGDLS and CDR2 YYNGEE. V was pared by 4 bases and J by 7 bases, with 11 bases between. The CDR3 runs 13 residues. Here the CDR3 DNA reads TGTGCCAGCAGCCAGGGGTCGGGCGGGGAGCTGTTTTTT. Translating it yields CASSQGSGGELFF.

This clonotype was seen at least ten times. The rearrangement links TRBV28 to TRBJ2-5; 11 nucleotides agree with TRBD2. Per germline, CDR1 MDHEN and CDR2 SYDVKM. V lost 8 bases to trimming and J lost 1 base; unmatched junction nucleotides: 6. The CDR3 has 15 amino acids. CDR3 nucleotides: TGTGCCAGCGTGGGACTAGCGGAACTCCAAGAGACCCAGTACTTC. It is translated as CASVGLAELQETQYF.

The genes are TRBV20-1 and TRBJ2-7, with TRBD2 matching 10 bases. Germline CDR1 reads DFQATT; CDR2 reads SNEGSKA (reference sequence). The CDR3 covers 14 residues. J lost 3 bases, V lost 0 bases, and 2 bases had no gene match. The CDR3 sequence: CSARETSGDYEQYF. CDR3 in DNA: TGCAGTGCTAGAGAAACTAGCGGGGACTACGAGCAGTACTTC.

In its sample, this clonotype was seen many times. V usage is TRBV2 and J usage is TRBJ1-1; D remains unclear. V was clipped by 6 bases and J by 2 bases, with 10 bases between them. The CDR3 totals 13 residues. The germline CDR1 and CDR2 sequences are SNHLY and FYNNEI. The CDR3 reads CASSQTSNTEAFF. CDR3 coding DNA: TGTGCCAGCAGCCAGACATCTAACACTGAAGCTTTCTTT.

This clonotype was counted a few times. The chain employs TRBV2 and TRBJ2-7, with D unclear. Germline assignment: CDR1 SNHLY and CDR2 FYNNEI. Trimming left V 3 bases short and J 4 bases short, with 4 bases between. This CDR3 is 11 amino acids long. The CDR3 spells CASSDWYEQYF. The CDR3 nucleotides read TGTGCCAGCAGTGATTGGTACGAGCAGTACTTC.

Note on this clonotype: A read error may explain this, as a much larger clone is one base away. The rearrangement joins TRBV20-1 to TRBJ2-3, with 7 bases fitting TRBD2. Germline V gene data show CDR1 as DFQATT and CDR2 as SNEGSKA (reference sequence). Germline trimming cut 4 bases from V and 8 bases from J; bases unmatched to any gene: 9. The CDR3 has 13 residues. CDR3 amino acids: CSATRRELGTQYF. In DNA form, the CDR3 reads TGCAGTGCTACGCGGCGGGAGTTAGGTACGCAGTATTTT.

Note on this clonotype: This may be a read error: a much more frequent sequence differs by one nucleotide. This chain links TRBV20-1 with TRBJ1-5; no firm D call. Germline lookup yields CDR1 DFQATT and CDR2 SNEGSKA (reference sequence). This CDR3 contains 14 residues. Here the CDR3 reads CTARDREPYQPQHF. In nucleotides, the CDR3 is TGCACTGCTAGAGATCGGGAACCTTATCAGCCCCAGCATTTT.

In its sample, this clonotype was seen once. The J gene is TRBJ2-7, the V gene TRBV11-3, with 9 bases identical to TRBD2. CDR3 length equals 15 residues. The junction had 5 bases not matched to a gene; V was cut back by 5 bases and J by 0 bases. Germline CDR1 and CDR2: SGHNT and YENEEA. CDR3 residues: CASSELSGSSYEQYF. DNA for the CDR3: TGTGCCAGCAGCGAACTTAGCGGGAGCTCCTACGAGCAGTACTTC. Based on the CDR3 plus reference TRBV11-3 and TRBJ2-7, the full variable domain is EAGVVQSPRYKIIEKKQPVAFWCNPISGHNTLYWYLQNLGQGPELLIRYENEEAVDDSQLPKDRFSAERLKGVDSTLKIQPAELGDSAVYLCASSELSGSSYEQYFGPGTRLTVT.

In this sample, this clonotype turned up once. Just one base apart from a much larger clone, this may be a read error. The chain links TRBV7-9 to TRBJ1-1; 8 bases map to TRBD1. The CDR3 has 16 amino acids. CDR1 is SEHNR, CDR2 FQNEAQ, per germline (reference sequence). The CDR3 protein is CASSSDYRGRGTEALF. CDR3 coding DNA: TGTGCCAGCAGCTCAGATTACAGGGGGAGAGGCACTGAAGCTCTCTTT.

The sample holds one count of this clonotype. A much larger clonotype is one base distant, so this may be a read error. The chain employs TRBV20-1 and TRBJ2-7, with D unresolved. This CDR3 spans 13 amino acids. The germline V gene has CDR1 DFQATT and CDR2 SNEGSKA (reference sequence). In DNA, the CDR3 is TGCAGTGCTAGTCGCAGTCGTTTCGACGAGCAGTGCTTC. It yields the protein CSASRSRFDEQCF.